This TCR beta chain was sequenced for a study of T cells in Graves' hyperthyroidism and ophthalmopathy. CDR3 length: 14 residues. The V end lost 7 bases, the J end lost 1 base, and 13 bases lay between the germline ends. Germline V gene data show CDR1 as SNHLY and CDR2 as FYNNEI. With regard to this clonotype: Its antigen is unknown.

Amplification of TCR beta CDR3 regions used RNA as the template. First-round RT-PCR targeting the TCR CDR3 was performed with the HTBI primer set. Using its own MiXCR run on the multiplex PCR reads, TCRdb lists one record per CDR3 protein. The data contain about 510,000 distinct CDR3 sequences, 40% to 55% of them singletons. Study-wide points: Blood shared most expanded thyroid clonotypes above 0.001. Ophthalmopathy and stable hyperthyroidism were told apart by a 13 V-J model.

The TCR comes from an adult woman with Graves' disease, either hyperthyroidism or ophthalmopathy (not recorded which). The sequenced material came from peripheral blood or thyroid tissue (not recorded which). The chain employs TRBV2 and TRBJ2-5; D may correspond to TRBD1 or TRBD2 (5 bases each). The CDR3 protein is CASKIGTSQETQYF. CDR3 bases: TGTGCCAGCAAAATCGGGACCTCCCAAGAGACCCAGTACTTC. The full variable domain, its missing parts supplied by reference TRBV2 and TRBJ2-5, is EPEVTQTPSHQVTQMGQEVILRCVPISNHLYFYWYRQILGQKVEFLVSFYNNEISEKSEIFDDQFSVERPDGSNFTLKIRSTKLEDSAMYFCASKIGTSQETQYFGPGTRLLVL.